This T cell receptor beta chain was documented in a study of blood T cell repertoires in COVID-19. Across the study: Acute and convalescent COVID-19 specimens originated in the United States, Italy and Spain.

Germline CDR1 and CDR2: MNHNS and SASEGT. The CDR3 length is 15 residues. The method was immunoSEQ multiplex PCR; TCRdb's version includes in-frame clones alone and lacks a portion of them. The data contain 88,000 or so clones, around nine tenths of them singletons. In its sample, this clone was seen many times. A read error may produce the germline difference seen at one junction end. The TCR sequence derives from a man between 60 and 70 years old with acute or convalescent COVID-19. What was sequenced was peripheral blood. V and J are TRBV6-1 and TRBJ2-3, with TRBD2 matching over 13 bases. As DNA, the CDR3 is TGTGCCAGCATTGAACTAGCGGGGGGGCCAGATACGCAGTATTTT. Residues: CASIELAGGPDTQYF.